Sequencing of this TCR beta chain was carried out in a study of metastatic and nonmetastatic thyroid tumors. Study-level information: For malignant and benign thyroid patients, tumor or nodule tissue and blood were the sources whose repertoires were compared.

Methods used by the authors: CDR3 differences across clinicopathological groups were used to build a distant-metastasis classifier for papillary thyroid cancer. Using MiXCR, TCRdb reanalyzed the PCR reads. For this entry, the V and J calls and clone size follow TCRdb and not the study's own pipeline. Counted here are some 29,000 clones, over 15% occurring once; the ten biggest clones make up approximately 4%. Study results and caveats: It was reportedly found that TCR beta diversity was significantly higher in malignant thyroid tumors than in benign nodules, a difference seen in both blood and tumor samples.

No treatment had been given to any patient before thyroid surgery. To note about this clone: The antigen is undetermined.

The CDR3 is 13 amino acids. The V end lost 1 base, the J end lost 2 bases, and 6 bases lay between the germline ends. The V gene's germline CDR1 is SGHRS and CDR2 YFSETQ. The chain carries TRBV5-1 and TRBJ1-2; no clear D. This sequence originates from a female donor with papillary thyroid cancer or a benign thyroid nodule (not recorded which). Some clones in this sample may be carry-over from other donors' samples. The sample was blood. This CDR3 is CASSLPGNYGYTF. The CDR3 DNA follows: TGCGCCAGCAGCTTGCCGGGAAACTATGGCTACACCTTC.